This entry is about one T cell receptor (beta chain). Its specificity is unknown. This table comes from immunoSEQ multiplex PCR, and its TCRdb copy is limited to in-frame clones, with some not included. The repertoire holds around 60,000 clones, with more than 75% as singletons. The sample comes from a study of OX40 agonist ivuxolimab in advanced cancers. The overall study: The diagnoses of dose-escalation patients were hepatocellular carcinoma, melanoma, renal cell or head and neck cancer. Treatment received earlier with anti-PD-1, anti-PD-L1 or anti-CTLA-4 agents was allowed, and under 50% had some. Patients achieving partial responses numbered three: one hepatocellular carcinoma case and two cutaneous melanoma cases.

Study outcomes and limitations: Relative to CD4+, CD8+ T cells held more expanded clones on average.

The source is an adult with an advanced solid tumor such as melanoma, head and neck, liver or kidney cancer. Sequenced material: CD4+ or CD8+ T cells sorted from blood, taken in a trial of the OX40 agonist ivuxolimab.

The DNA for the CDR3 is TGTGCCAGCAGTCTAGAACAGCCAGGGGATACGCAGTATTTT. Its translation is CASSLEQPGDTQYF. The rearrangement links TRBV5-6 to TRBJ2-3; D possibly corresponds to TRBD1 (5 bases). The V gene's germline CDR1 is SGHDT and CDR2 YYEEEE. Deletions cut 5 bases from V and 6 bases from J, with 16 bases between. The CDR3 has 14 amino acids.